What follows are 2 T cell receptor beta chains derived from one specimen sequenced in a study of memory CD4+ T cells and cytomegalovirus serostatus. Single viable CD3+CD4+CD8-CD45RO+ cells were sorted as the memory CD4+ T cells. The method was immunoSEQ multiplex PCR; TCRdb's version includes in-frame clones alone and lacks a portion of them. The sample has tens of thousands of clones; 74% are singletons. The sample was memory CD4+ T cells from blood. These receptors came from an adult in good health and CMV-seropositive.

The chain has TRBV7-2 and TRBJ1-2; TRBD1 matches 7 bases. J was trimmed by 2 bases and V by 1 base; bases with no gene match: 1. This CDR3 spans 14 amino acids. Germline loops: CDR1 SGHTA, CDR2 FQGNSA. CDR3: CASSLEQGNYGYTF. The CDR3 DNA is TGTGCCAGCAGCTTAGAACAGGGGAACTATGGCTACACCTTC.

V gene TRBV7-6 combines with J gene TRBJ2-2; 7 nucleotides agree with TRBD2. V was clipped by 4 bases and J by 7 bases; unmatched bases: 9. Germline V gives CDR1 SGHVS, CDR2 FNYEAQ. The CDR3 has 15 amino acids. The CDR3 DNA is TGTGCCAGCAGCTCTCGTCCTAGGGAGGGCGGGGAGCTGTTTTTT. Its protein product is CASSSRPREGGELFF.